A selection of T cell receptor beta chains follows, all from one sample in a study of blood T cells in healthy people across ages. MiXCR, run by TCRdb on the 5' RACE reads, gives a single entry per CDR3 protein. The top ten clones hold 7.7% of a sample with 1.5 million to 2 million distinct CDR3 sequences, 25% to 30% of them seen once. The sequenced sample consisted of blood. These TCRs come from a woman younger than 45 in good health. Each CDR3 is given with its conserved first and last residue. D genes are given only for firm matches. The size of a clone is reported for some rows only, either as once, few or many, or as a class for expanded clones.

cdr3_nt | cdr3_aa | j_call | d_call | cdr3_length | v_call | clone_size
TGTGCCAGCAGAAAAGCCGACGAGCAGTACTTC | CASRKADEQYF | TRBJ2-7 | - | 11 | TRBV6-5 | -
TGTGCCAGCGGCCGGGGGCATCCCTATGGCTACACCTTC | CASGRGHPYGYTF | TRBJ1-2 | - | 13 | TRBV7-9 | few
TGTGCCAGCTCACCCAGTTTGGCTAGCGGGGGCCACCGATCGGAGACCCAGTTCTTC | CASSPSLASGGHRSETQFF | TRBJ2-1 | TRBD2 | 19 | TRBV18 | -
TGCGCCAGCAGCCAGCAAGCGGGAGTTAGCGAGCAGTTCTTC | CASSQQAGVSEQFF | TRBJ2-1 | TRBD2 | 14 | TRBV4-3 | many
TGTGCCAGCAGTTTACAATACGGGGAGCCTAGCTCCTACGAGCAGTACTTC | CASSLQYGEPSSYEQYF | TRBJ2-7 | - | 17 | TRBV12-3/TRBV12-4 | -
TGTGCCAGCAGCCATAGGCACAGGGGCGAGCAGTACTTC | CASSHRHRGEQYF | TRBJ2-7 | TRBD1 | 13 | TRBV3-1 | -
TGCAGCGTTGAGGAACAGGCAGATTCACCCCTCCACTTT | CSVEEQADSPLHF | TRBJ1-6 | - | 13 | TRBV29-1 | -
TGCAGTGCTAGCCAGGGGGCTAACAATGAGCAGTTCTTC | CSASQGANNEQFF | TRBJ2-1 | TRBD1 | 13 | TRBV20-1 | few
TGTGCCAGCAGCGCCAACGGGGAAGAGACCCAGTACTTC | CASSANGEETQYF | TRBJ2-5 | - | 13 | TRBV9 | -
TGTGCCAGCTCCCTCCGGGACATTCAGTACTTC | CASSLRDIQYF | TRBJ2-4 | - | 11 | TRBV10-2 | many
TGCAGTGCCCAGGGACTAAGGGGAGGCAATGAGCAGTTCTTC | CSAQGLRGGNEQFF | TRBJ2-1 | TRBD2 | 14 | TRBV20-1 | few
TGCGCCAGCAGCCAAGGTAGCGGGAGCTACAATGAGCAGTTCTTC | CASSQGSGSYNEQFF | TRBJ2-1 | TRBD2 | 15 | TRBV3-1 | many
TGTGCCAGCAGCGGGGGTAGCGGCTCCTACAATGAGCAGTTCTTC | CASSGGSGSYNEQFF | TRBJ2-1 | - | 15 | TRBV7-2 | many
TGTGCCAGCAGTTGGGACGGGAAGGAGCAGTTCTTC | CASSWDGKEQFF | TRBJ2-1 | - | 12 | TRBV27 | many
TGTGCCAGCACTTCGGCCGGTTATGGCTACACCTTC | CASTSAGYGYTF | TRBJ1-2 | - | 12 | TRBV6-1 | -
TGTGCCAGCAGCACAGGGGCTGGGGCCAACGTCCTGACTTTC | CASSTGAGANVLTF | TRBJ2-6 | TRBD1 | 14 | TRBV6-1 | many
TGTGCCAGCAGCCCAAATGTCTTTGCCTATCGCACAGATACGCAGTATTTT | CASSPNVFAYRTDTQYF | TRBJ2-3 | - | 17 | TRBV7-2 | -
TGTGCCAGCAGTAGTACAGGGGCAGGAGGGGCCAACGTCCTGACTTTC | CASSSTGAGGANVLTF | TRBJ2-6 | TRBD1 | 16 | TRBV6-5 | -
TGCGCCAGCAGCCAAGATGGAAAGTTGTCTTCTAACTATGGCTACACCTTC | CASSQDGKLSSNYGYTF | TRBJ1-2 | - | 17 | TRBV4-1 | -
TGTGCCAGCAGCTTGACAGGCCTTGGAGGTGGCTACACCTTC | CASSLTGLGGGYTF | TRBJ1-2 | - | 14 | TRBV7-8 | -
TGTGCCAGCGGGGACGGCTATGGCTACACCTTC | CASGDGYGYTF | TRBJ1-2 | - | 11 | TRBV6-5 | many
TGTGCCAGCAGAATGACAGGGTTCGCTCAGCCCCAGCATTTT | CASRMTGFAQPQHF | TRBJ1-5 | TRBD1 | 14 | TRBV6-2/TRBV6-3 | many
TGCGCCAGCAGCTTGGCCCCAGCGCAGGGGCATGAGCAGTTCTTC | CASSLAPAQGHEQFF | TRBJ2-1 | - | 15 | TRBV5-1 | few
TGCGCCAGCAGCAGAGCACCAGGGGGCTCCTACAATGAGCAGTTCTTC | CASSRAPGGSYNEQFF | TRBJ2-1 | TRBD1 | 16 | TRBV5-1 | few
TGTGCCTGGAGAGGGGGTGCCTACAATGAGCAGTTCTTC | CAWRGGAYNEQFF | TRBJ2-1 | - | 13 | TRBV30 | few
TGTGCCAGCAGACCCCGGGACATCTCCTACGAGCAGTACTTC | CASRPRDISYEQYF | TRBJ2-7 | - | 14 | TRBV28 | few
TGTGCTAGTGGGGTAGCGGGCCCAGATACGCAGTATTTT | CASGVAGPDTQYF | TRBJ2-3 | TRBD2 | 13 | TRBV12-5 | -
TGCAGCGTTGACCCCGGCCAGGGGACAGATACGCAGTATTTT | CSVDPGQGTDTQYF | TRBJ2-3 | - | 14 | TRBV29-1 | -
TGCAGCGTTGATGGGTTCGGACAGGGAGGTGGGGGCAACCAAGAGACCCAGTACTTC | CSVDGFGQGGGGNQETQYF | TRBJ2-5 | TRBD1 | 19 | TRBV29-1 | -
TGTGCTAGTGGTTTGCCTCTGAGCTCCTACAATGAGCAGTTCTTC | CASGLPLSSYNEQFF | TRBJ2-1 | - | 15 | TRBV12-5 | -
TGTGCCAGCTCACAGACCGCATGGGGGAGCACAGATACGCAGTATTTT | CASSQTAWGSTDTQYF | TRBJ2-3 | - | 16 | TRBV18 | -
TGTGCCAGCAGCCAGCTCTGGGGTCGCGAGGACGAGCAGTACTTC | CASSQLWGREDEQYF | TRBJ2-7 | - | 15 | TRBV7-2 | many
TGTGCCAGCAGCCTCTGGAGGAGCGTCGATGAGCAGTTCTTC | CASSLWRSVDEQFF | TRBJ2-1 | - | 14 | TRBV6-2/TRBV6-3 | few
TGTGCCAGCAGTTCGACAGTGAGAGGATCTGGCTACACCTTC | CASSSTVRGSGYTF | TRBJ1-2 | - | 14 | TRBV7-2 | few
TGTGCCAGCAGCTTAACAGGGCCGGGAAACACTGAAGCTTTCTTT | CASSLTGPGNTEAFF | TRBJ1-1 | - | 15 | TRBV7-6 | few
TGCGCCAGCAGCCGTCCGACGGAGGGAAGGGAGCTGTTTTTT | CASSRPTEGRELFF | TRBJ2-2 | - | 14 | TRBV4-1 | -
TGCAGTGCTAGAGATACTACTAAGGGTGAGCAGTTCTTC | CSARDTTKGEQFF | TRBJ2-1 | - | 13 | TRBV20-1 | -
TGCGCCAGCAGCCCGGGACTAGCGGGGCGCACAGATACGCAGTATTTT | CASSPGLAGRTDTQYF | TRBJ2-3 | TRBD2 | 16 | TRBV5-1 | many
TGTGCCAGCAGCGCCGACAGGGCCAATGAGCAGTTCTTC | CASSADRANEQFF | TRBJ2-1 | TRBD1 | 13 | TRBV7-2 | -
TGTGCCAGCAGTTTATGGTCTGGGGGCGGAGAGACCCAGTACTTC | CASSLWSGGGETQYF | TRBJ2-5 | - | 15 | TRBV27 | few
TGTGCCAGCAGCGAAAGCACGCACTCCTACAATGAGCAGTTCTTC | CASSESTHSYNEQFF | TRBJ2-1 | - | 15 | TRBV3-1 | -
TGTGCCAGCAGCTTGACAGGGAAAAGGGACATTCAGTACTTC | CASSLTGKRDIQYF | TRBJ2-4 | TRBD1 | 14 | TRBV7-2 | few
TGTGCCAGCAGCCCTAGGACCCCGAGGGGTTACTATAATTCACCCCTCCACTTT | CASSPRTPRGYYNSPLHF | TRBJ1-6 | - | 18 | TRBV6-5 | many
TGTGCCTGGAGTGGAGGACTAGCGGGACTGACAGATACGCAGTATTTT | CAWSGGLAGLTDTQYF | TRBJ2-3 | TRBD2 | 16 | TRBV30 | -
TGTGCCAGCAGCTTAGGTGGTAGCGGGAGGGCAAACCAGTACTTC | CASSLGGSGRANQYF | TRBJ2-7 | TRBD2 | 15 | TRBV7-8 | few
TGCGCCAGCATCCTGTCCGGGACAGAACAAGAGACCCAGTACTTC | CASILSGTEQETQYF | TRBJ2-5 | TRBD1 | 15 | TRBV5-1 | many
TGTGCCAGCCGAAACAGACTGGGGGCGTCCCAAGAGACCCAGTACTTC | CASRNRLGASQETQYF | TRBJ2-5 | - | 16 | TRBV27 | -
TGTGCCAAGGACGGCCTCATGAACACTGAAGCTTTCTTT | CAKDGLMNTEAFF | TRBJ1-1 | - | 13 | TRBV7-9 | few
TGTGCCAGCAGCTTAGGTTCCAGGGTCGAGCAGTACTTC | CASSLGSRVEQYF | TRBJ2-7 | - | 13 | TRBV7-9 | many
TGTGCCAGCACCCCGGGACAGGGTAATGGCTACACCTTC | CASTPGQGNGYTF | TRBJ1-2 | TRBD1 | 13 | TRBV12-3/TRBV12-4 | -
TGTGCCAGTAGCGGGAGAATCAATGAGCAGTTCTTC | CASSGRINEQFF | TRBJ2-1 | TRBD2 | 12 | TRBV6-2/TRBV6-3 | -
TGTGCCAGCAGCCAATCCCCGGGGGCTGGGGCCAACGTCCTGACTTTC | CASSQSPGAGANVLTF | TRBJ2-6 | - | 16 | TRBV6-6 | few
TGCAGCGTTGATCCTAGCCTCGAGACCCAGTACTTC | CSVDPSLETQYF | TRBJ2-5 | - | 12 | TRBV29-1 | many